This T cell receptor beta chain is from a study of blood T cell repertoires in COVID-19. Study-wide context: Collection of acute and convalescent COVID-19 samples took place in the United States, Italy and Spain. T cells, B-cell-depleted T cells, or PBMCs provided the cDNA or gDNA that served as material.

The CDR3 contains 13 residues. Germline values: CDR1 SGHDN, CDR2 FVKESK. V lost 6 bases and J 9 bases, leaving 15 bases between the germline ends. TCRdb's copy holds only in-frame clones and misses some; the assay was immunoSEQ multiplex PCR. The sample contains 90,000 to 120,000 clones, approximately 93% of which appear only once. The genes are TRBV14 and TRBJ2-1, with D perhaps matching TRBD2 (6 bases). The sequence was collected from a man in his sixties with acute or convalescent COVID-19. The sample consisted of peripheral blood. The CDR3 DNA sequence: TGTGCCAGCAGGAGAACGGGAGTGGCTGAGCAGTTCTTC. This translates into CASRRTGVAEQFF. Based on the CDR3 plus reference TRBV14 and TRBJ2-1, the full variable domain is EAGVTQFPSHSVIEKGQTVTLRCDPISGHDNLYWYRRVMGKEIKFLLHFVKESKQDESGMPNNRFLAERTGGTYSTLKVQPAELEDSGVYFCASRRTGVAEQFFGPGTRLTVL.